Following are 21 T cell receptor beta chains from one sample sequenced in a study of OX40 agonist ivuxolimab in advanced cancers. Library preparation used the immunoSEQ multiplex PCR assay. The clones in this table, taken by TCRdb from immuneACCESS, are in-frame only. Not every clone is retained; where verified, under half of the shortfall comes from an unresolved V gene, and the cause of the rest is unknown. The sample table lists tens of thousands of clones, roughly 83% of them with a count of one. 0.7% of the sample is in the top ten clones. Source: CD4+ or CD8+ T cells sorted from blood, taken in a trial of the OX40 agonist ivuxolimab. These TCRs come from an adult with an advanced solid tumor such as melanoma, head and neck, liver or kidney cancer.

In its sample, this clone was seen a few times. V and J are TRBV6-1 and TRBJ2-1, with TRBD2 identical over 7 bases. CDR3 length: 15 residues. Trimming took 2 bases from V and 2 from J; bases not matched to a gene: 3. Germline CDR1 is MNHNS and CDR2 is SASEGT. The CDR3 sequence is CASSESGATYNEQFF. The CDR3 bases are TGTGCCAGCAGTGAAAGCGGGGCTACCTACAATGAGCAGTTCTTC.

This clone was detected a few times. V is TRBV6-5 and J is TRBJ2-5, with 8 bases matching TRBD2. The CDR3 has 12 amino acids. Germline V gene sequence: CDR1 MNHEY, CDR2 SVGAGI. V lost 7 bases and J lost 5; bases outside the gene matches: 3. The CDR3 DNA is TGTGCCAGCACAACTAGCGGCGAGACCCAGTACTTC. This translates into CASTTSGETQYF.

This rearrangement joins TRBV5-1 to TRBJ2-7, with D unclear. With 5 bases removed from V and 3 bases from J, the gap between germline ends came to 18 bases. CDR1 is SGHRS, CDR2 YFSETQ, per germline. The CDR3 consists of 15 residues. The DNA of the CDR3 is TGCGCCAGCAGACCCGAGGAGTACTCTCTCTACGAGCAGTACTTC. Its translation is CASRPEEYSLYEQYF.

The V call is TRBV23-1, the J call TRBJ1-2; D not certain. TRBV23-1 is an ORF; its function is uncertain. Trimming left V 1 base short and J 6 bases short, with 18 bases between. This CDR3 spans 16 amino acids. The CDR3 loop reads CASSQYGGAAGNGYTF. CDR3 DNA sequence: TGCGCCAGCAGTCAATATGGCGGAGCGGCAGGCAATGGCTACACCTTC.

This clone was seen only once. V is TRBV7-2 and J is TRBJ1-5; tentative D call: TRBD1 (6 bases). V was clipped by 3 bases and J by 2 bases, with 17 bases between them. This CDR3 has 17 amino acids. Germline loops: CDR1 SGHTA, CDR2 FQGNSA. The CDR3 coding sequence is TGTGCCAGCAGCTTCGGTAGCAGGGGCCAAGGCAATCAGCCCCAGCATTTT. This encodes CASSFGSRGQGNQPQHF. Together with reference TRBV7-2 and TRBJ1-5, the CDR3 gives the full variable domain: GAGVSQSPSNKVTEKGKDVELRCDPISGHTALYWYRQSLGQGLEFLIYFQGNSAPDKSGLPSDRFSAERTGGSVSTLTIQRTQQEDSAVYLCASSFGSRGQGNQPQHFGDGTRLSIL.

The chain uses TRBV28 and TRBJ2-4; 9 nucleotides agree with TRBD1. With V trimmed by 5 bases and J by 4 bases, 3 bases remained unmatched. Per germline, CDR1 MDHEN and CDR2 SYDVKM. The CDR3 sequence is 14 residues long. The CDR3 nucleotides read TGTGCCAGCAGTGCCGGGACAGGGAAAAACATTCAGTACTTC. Its protein is CASSAGTGKNIQYF.

The rearrangement joins TRBV4-2 to TRBJ2-7; D is possibly TRBD1 or TRBD2 (5 bases each). The V end lost 4 bases, the J end lost 6 bases, and 13 bases lay between the germline ends. Germline assignment: CDR1 LGHNA and CDR2 YNFKEQ. CDR3 length equals 13 residues. DNA for the CDR3: TGTGCCAGCAGCCCCCGGGGCCCCGTCGAGCAGTACTTC. Translating it yields CASSPRGPVEQYF.

The chain recombines TRBV7-6 with TRBJ2-7; 8 bases map to TRBD2. CDR1 SGHVS and CDR2 FNYEAQ come from the germline V gene. Losses at the gene ends were 5 bases for V and 4 bases for J; bases not matched to a gene: 10. CDR3 length equals 15 residues. The CDR3 loop reads CASSPFAGGGYEQYF. Here the CDR3 DNA reads TGTGCCAGCAGCCCCTTCGCGGGAGGAGGGTACGAGCAGTACTTC.

CDR3 in amino acids: CASSQDAGGDSPLHF. The CDR3 DNA reads as TGTGCCAGCAGCCAAGATGCAGGGGGCGATTCACCCCTCCACTTT. The chain uses TRBV4-2 and TRBJ1-6, with TRBD1 identical over 8 bases. Germline V CDR1 and CDR2: LGHNA, YNFKEQ. V shed 0 bases, J shed 8 bases, and the junction held 3 bases outside the gene matches. The CDR3 covers 15 residues.

The chain couples TRBV7-9 to TRBJ2-2; D is ambiguous. The germline CDR1 and CDR2 sequences are SEHNR and FQNEAQ (reference sequence). Trimming removed 5 bases from V and 6 bases from J, with 16 bases in between. This CDR3 is built from 15 residues. CDR3 DNA: TGTGCCAGCAGCCCCGCCGTGCAGTTTTCCGGGGAGCTGTTTTTT. Its translation: CASSPAVQFSGELFF.

The gene calls are TRBV18 and TRBJ1-3; weak D call: TRBD1 (6 bases). The CDR3 has 13 amino acids. The germline gives CDR1 KGHSH, CDR2 LQKENI. V dropped 4 bases and J dropped 13 bases, with 17 bases sitting between them. CDR3 nucleotides: TGTGCCAGCTCACTAACGGACAGTTCTCCAATATATTTT. Translating gives CASSLTDSSPIYF.

The chain links TRBV2 to TRBJ1-6, with 7 bases fitting TRBD1. The V gene end was trimmed by 7 bases and the J gene end by 5 bases; junction bases not matched to a gene: 14. The CDR3 spans 17 residues. Germline CDR1 and CDR2: SNHLY and FYNNEI. For the CDR3, the DNA is TGTGCCAGCACCCTGAAGTTACCGGGACAGAATAATTCACCCCTCCACTTT. This translates into CASTLKLPGQNNSPLHF.

This chain connects TRBV10-3 to TRBJ1-1; D is unclear. The CDR3 is 14 residues long. CDR1 is ENHRY and CDR2 is SYGVKD in the germline V gene. The V gene lost 10 bases and the J gene lost 5 bases, with 20 bases spanning the gap. DNA for the CDR3: TGTGCCACCTCCTTGGATGGGGATGCGACTGAAGCTTTCTTT. Its translation: CATSLDGDATEAFF.

This chain uses TRBV6-1 with TRBJ2-1; D may be TRBD2 (6 bases). With 7 bases removed from V and 8 bases from J, the gap between germline ends came to 15 bases. This CDR3 region has 13 residues. Germline lookup yields CDR1 MNHNS and CDR2 SASEGT. CDR3 loop: CASTFLGEDEQFF. The CDR3 coding sequence is TGTGCCAGCACCTTTTTAGGGGAGGATGAGCAGTTCTTC.

The chain links TRBV18 to TRBJ2-3; 11 bases are shared with TRBD2. With V trimmed by 3 bases and J by 6 bases, 11 bases remained unmatched. This CDR3 is 17 amino acids long. The germline V gene has CDR1 KGHSH and CDR2 LQKENI. In DNA form, the CDR3 reads TGTGCCAGCTCACCGTACATAGCGGGAGGGCCGACGGATACGCAGTATTTT. This gives the protein CASSPYIAGGPTDTQYF. Together with reference TRBV18 and TRBJ2-3, the CDR3 gives the full variable domain: NAGVMQNPRHLVRRRGQEARLRCSPMKGHSHVYWYRQLPEEGLKFMVYLQKENIIDESGMPKERFSAEFPKEGPSILRIQQVVRGDSAAYFCASSPYIAGGPTDTQYFGPGTRLTVL.

This clone was recorded a few times. This sequence joins TRBV6-4 and TRBJ2-2; the match to TRBD1 covers 9 bases. The length of the CDR3 is 15 residues. J gave up 5 bases and V 6 bases, and 7 bases lay outside the gene matches. CDR1 is MRHNA, CDR2 SNTAGT, per germline. CDR3 sequence (DNA): TGTGCCAGCAGCCCCGGGACAGGGTGGACCGGGGAGCTGTTTTTT. It yields the protein CASSPGTGWTGELFF.

This clone was observed at least ten times. V gene TRBV11-2 combines with J gene TRBJ2-2; possibly TRBD1 for D (6 bases). V shed 6 bases and J shed 3 bases, with 14 bases lying between them. From germline, CDR1 is SGHAT and CDR2 FQNNGV. The CDR3 runs to 15 residues. Here the CDR3 reads CASRTQGPDTGELFF. CDR3 in DNA: TGTGCCAGCAGGACACAGGGTCCGGACACCGGGGAGCTGTTTTTT.

The gene calls are TRBV11-2 and TRBJ2-1; the D gene could be TRBD1 or TRBD2 (6 bases each). The CDR3 has 17 amino acids. V gave up 4 bases and J gave up 6 bases, with 22 bases separating them. Germline V gene data show CDR1 as SGHAT and CDR2 as FQNNGV. As DNA, the CDR3 is TGTGCCAGCAGCTCCCGGGGGCCCACGAGAACCGCCAATGAGCAGTTCTTC. Translation gives CASSSRGPTRTANEQFF.

The J gene is TRBJ2-6, the V gene TRBV5-5, with a tentative D call TRBD2 (6 bases). Germline V lookup: CDR1 SGHKS, CDR2 YYEKEE (reference sequence). The CDR3 has 18 amino acids. The ends were cut back, 4 bases at V and 0 bases at J, with 17 bases in the middle. CDR3 protein: CASSPRRGVSSGANVLTF. Here the CDR3 DNA reads TGTGCCAGCAGCCCGCGCCGCGGGGTCTCCTCTGGGGCCAACGTCCTGACTTTC. Full variable domain (outside the CDR3, taken from reference TRBV5-5 and TRBJ2-6): DAGVTQSPTHLIKTRGQQVTLRCSPISGHKSVSWYQQVLGQGPQFIFQYYEKEERGRGNFPDRFSARQFPNYSSELNVNALLLGDSALYLCASSPRRGVSSGANVLTFGAGSRLTVL.

The rearrangement uses TRBV9 and TRBJ2-3, with unresolved D. Between the trimmed V and J ends, which lost 5 bases and 0 bases, there was a span of 10 bases. Germline CDR1 reads SGDLS; CDR2 reads YYNGEE. The length of the CDR3 is 14 residues. The CDR3 DNA is TGTGCCAGCAGGGGCGTGGGAAGCACAGATACGCAGTATTTT. Amino acid sequence: CASRGVGSTDTQYF.

This clone was picked up a small number of times. The rearrangement joins TRBV19 to TRBJ2-5, with D hard to call. CDR3 length: 12 residues. Germline V gives CDR1 LNHDA, CDR2 SQIVND (reference sequence). V lost 9 bases to trimming and J lost 4 bases, with 12 bases between them. This chain's CDR3 is CASPGLGETQYF. In nucleotides, the CDR3 is TGTGCCAGCCCGGGCCTTGGAGAGACCCAGTACTTC.